Listed here is a single TCR delta chain. The antigen remains unidentified. This DNA's translation differs at residue 3 from TCRdb's protein, which comes from a much larger clone; a read error is likely, and the protein shown is translated from the DNA. TRG and TRD sequences were obtained from every sorted gammadelta sample. TCRdb reprocessed the multiplex PCR reads through CATT. The sample lists around 89,000 delta-chain clones, almost 1.5% occurring once. Bulk repertoires came from Vgamma9/Vdelta2+ or Vdelta2-negative gammadelta T cells flow-sorted from PBMC. The germline V gene has CDR1 TSWWSYY and CDR2 QGS. The CDR3 totals 22 residues. This specimen belongs to a study of γδ T cells in repeated Plasmodium falciparum infection. Study-level results: Malian children's Vdelta2-negative repertoires appeared more expanded and less diverse than Australians'.

Input material: gamma-delta T cells from blood. The clonotype originates from a pool of human donors (malaria-infected and uninfected, not separated). This chain links TRDV1 with TRDJ1; 7 positions agree with TRDD3. CDR3 region: CARGERANRSNWGRCFTDKLIF. The CDR3 DNA follows: TGTGCTCGTGGGGAACGCGCCAACAGGTCCAACTGGGGCCGATGCTTCACCGATAAACTCATCTTT.